This TCR beta chain was identified during a study of T cell repertoires in cytomegalovirus infection. Study background: Public signatures in TCR beta pointed to CMV infection and matching HLA type. Points from the study as a whole: Predominance within the ex vivo response was attributable to HLA-C-restricted CMV-specific TCR beta clonotypes. The cumulative frequency of public TCR beta families identified carriers of CMV plus the relevant HLA.

TCRdb itself ran the reads through MiXCR, one entry per CDR3 protein. The data hold some 320,000 distinct CDR3 sequences, with around a tenth observed a single time. This clonotype occurred a few times. Its antigen is currently unknown. The CDR3 loop spans 12 amino acids. The trim removed 6 bases at V and 2 bases at J, leaving 4 bases unmatched. Germline CDR1 and CDR2: SQVTM and ANQGSEA. The receptor comes from a human donor in good health (CMV status not recorded). Some clones in this sample may be carry-over from other donors' samples. The gene calls are TRBV29-1 and TRBJ2-7, with TRBD2 matching over 7 bases. Sequenced: PBMCs. CDR3 nucleotide sequence: TGCAGCGTGGTGCGGGGGACCTACGAGCAGTACTTC. This sequence encodes CSVVRGTYEQYF.